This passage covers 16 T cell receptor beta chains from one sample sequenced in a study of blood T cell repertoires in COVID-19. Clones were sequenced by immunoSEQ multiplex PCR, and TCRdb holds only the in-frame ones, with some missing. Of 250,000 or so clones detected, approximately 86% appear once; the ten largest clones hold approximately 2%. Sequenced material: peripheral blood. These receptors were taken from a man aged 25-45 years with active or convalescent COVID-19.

The CDR3 nucleotides are TGTGCCAGCAGCCCAACCCTGACAGGGATGAACACTGAAGCTTTCTTT. Translated, it gives CASSPTLTGMNTEAFF. The rearrangement uses TRBV7-6 and TRBJ1-1; 7 bases match TRBD1. The CDR3 is made up of 16 amino acids. Germline assignment: CDR1 SGHVS and CDR2 FNYEAQ. The V gene end was trimmed by 5 bases and the J gene end by 0 bases; junction bases not matched to a gene: 9.

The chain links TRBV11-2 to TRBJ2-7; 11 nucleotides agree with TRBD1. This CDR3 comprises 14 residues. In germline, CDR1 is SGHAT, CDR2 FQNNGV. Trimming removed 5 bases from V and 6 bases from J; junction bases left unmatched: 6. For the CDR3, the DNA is TGTGCCAGCAGCCTTGCGGGGACAGGGGGCGAGCAGTACTTC. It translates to CASSLAGTGGEQYF.

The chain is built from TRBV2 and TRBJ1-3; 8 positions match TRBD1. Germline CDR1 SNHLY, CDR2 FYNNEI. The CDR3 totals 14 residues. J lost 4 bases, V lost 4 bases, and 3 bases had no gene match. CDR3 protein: CASSGQGWGNTIYF. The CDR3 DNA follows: TGTGCCAGCAGTGGACAGGGGTGGGGAAACACCATATATTTT. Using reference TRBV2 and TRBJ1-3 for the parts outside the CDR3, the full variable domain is EPEVTQTPSHQVTQMGQEVILRCVPISNHLYFYWYRQILGQKVEFLVSFYNNEISEKSEIFDDQFSVERPDGSNFTLKIRSTKLEDSAMYFCASSGQGWGNTIYFGEGSWLTVV.

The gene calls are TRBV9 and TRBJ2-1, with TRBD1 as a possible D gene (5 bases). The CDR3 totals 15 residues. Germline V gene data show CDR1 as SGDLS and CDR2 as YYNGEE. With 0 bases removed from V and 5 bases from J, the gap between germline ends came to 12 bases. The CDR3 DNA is TGTGCCAGCAGCGTAGGGGGCTCGGGCCACAATGAGCAGTTCTTC. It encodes CASSVGGSGHNEQFF.

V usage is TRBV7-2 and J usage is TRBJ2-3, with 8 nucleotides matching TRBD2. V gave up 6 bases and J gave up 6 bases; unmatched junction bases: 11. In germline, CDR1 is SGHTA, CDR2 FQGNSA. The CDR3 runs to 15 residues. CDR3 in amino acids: CASSPGTRSSDTQYF. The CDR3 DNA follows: TGTGCCAGCAGTCCCGGGACTAGGAGTTCCGATACGCAGTATTTT.

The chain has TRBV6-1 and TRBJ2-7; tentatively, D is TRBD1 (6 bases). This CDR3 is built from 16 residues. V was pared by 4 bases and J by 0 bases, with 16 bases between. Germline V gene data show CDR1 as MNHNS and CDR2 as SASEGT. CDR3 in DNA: TGTGCCAGCAGTGTACTGTTTTCGGACAGCTCCTACGAGCAGTACTTC. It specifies CASSVLFSDSSYEQYF.

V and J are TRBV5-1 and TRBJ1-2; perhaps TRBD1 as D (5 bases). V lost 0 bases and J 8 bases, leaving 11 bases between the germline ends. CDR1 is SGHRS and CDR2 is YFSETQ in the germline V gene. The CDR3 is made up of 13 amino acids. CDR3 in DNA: TGCGCCAGCAGCTTGGTGGACAAGGACGGCTACACCTTC. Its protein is CASSLVDKDGYTF.

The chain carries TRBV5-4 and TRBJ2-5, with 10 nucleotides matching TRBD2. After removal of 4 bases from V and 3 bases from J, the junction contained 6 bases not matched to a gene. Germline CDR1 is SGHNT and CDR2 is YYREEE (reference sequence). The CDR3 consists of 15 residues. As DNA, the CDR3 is TGTGCCAGCAGCCCAAAAGCGGGGGGGAAAGAGACCCAGTACTTC. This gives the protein CASSPKAGGKETQYF.

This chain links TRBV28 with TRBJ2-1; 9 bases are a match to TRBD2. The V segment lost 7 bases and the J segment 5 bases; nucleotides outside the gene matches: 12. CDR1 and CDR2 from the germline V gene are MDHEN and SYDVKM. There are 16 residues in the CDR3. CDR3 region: CASTDAGGLLDNEQFF. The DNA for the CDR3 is TGTGCCAGCACCGATGCGGGGGGGTTGTTGGACAATGAGCAGTTCTTC.

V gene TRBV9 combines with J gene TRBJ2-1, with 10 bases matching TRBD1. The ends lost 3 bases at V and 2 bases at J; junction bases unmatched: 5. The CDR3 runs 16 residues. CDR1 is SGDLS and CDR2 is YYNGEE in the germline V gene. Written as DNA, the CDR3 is TGTGCCAGCAGCGCCACCGACAGGGGGCCCTACAATGAGCAGTTCTTC. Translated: CASSATDRGPYNEQFF. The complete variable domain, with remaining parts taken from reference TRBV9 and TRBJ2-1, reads DSGVTQTPKHLITATGQRVTLRCSPRSGDLSVYWYQQSLDQGLQFLIQYYNGEERAKGNILERFSAQQFPDLHSELNLSSLELGDSALYFCASSATDRGPYNEQFFGPGTRLTVL.

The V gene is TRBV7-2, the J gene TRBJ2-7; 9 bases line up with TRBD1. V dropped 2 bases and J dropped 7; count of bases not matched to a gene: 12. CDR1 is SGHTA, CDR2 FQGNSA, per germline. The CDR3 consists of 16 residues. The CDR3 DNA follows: TGTGCCAGCAGCTTAACCGGGACAGGGTTTTTCAGGGAGCAGTACTTC. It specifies CASSLTGTGFFREQYF. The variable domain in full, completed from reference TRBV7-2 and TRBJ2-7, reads GAGVSQSPSNKVTEKGKDVELRCDPISGHTALYWYRQSLGQGLEFLIYFQGNSAPDKSGLPSDRFSAERTGGSVSTLTIQRTQQEDSAVYLCASSLTGTGFFREQYFGPGTRLTVT.

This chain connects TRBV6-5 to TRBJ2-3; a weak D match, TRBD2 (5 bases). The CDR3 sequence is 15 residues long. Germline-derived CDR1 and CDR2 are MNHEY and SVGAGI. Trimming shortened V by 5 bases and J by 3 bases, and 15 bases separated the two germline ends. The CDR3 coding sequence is TGTGCCAGCAGTCAAACTAGAAGTCTAACAGATACGCAGTATTTT. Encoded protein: CASSQTRSLTDTQYF.

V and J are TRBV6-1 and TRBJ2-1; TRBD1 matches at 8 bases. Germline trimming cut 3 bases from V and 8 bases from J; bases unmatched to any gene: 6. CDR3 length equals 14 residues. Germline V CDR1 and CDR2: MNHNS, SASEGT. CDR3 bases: TGTGCCAGCAGTGAGGGACAGGCTAGCTATGAGCAGTTCTTC. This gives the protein CASSEGQASYEQFF.

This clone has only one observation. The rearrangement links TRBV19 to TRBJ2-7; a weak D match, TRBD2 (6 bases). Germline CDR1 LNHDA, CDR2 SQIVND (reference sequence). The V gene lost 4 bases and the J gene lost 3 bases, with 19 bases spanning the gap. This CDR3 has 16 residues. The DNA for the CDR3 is TGTGCCAGTAGTAGATACGGGCAGGGCGGGAACTACGAGCAGTACTTC. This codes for CASSRYGQGGNYEQYF.

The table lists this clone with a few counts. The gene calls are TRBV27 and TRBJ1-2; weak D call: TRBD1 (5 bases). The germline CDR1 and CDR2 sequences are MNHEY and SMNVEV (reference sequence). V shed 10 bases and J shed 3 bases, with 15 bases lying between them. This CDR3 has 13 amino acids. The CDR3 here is CATRGGMHYGYTF. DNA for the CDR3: TGTGCCACCCGCGGGGGTATGCACTATGGCTACACCTTC.

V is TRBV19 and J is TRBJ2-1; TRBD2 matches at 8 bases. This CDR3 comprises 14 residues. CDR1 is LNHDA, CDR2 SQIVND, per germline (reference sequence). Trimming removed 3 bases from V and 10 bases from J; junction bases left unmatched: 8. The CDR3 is CASSISGGAGEQFF. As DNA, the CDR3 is TGTGCCAGTAGTATTTCCGGGGGGGCCGGAGAGCAGTTCTTC.